Here is one T cell receptor beta chain with its context. This sample was included in a study of blood T cell repertoires in COVID-19. About the research overall: Researchers got acute and convalescent COVID-19 samples from the United States, Italy and Spain. In each case, the material was cDNA or gDNA derived from T cells, B-cell-depleted T cells, or PBMCs.

Seattle patient enrollment occurred during active infection, with longitudinal follow-up thereafter. Using immunoSEQ multiplex PCR, the repertoire was profiled, and TCRdb retains in-frame clones only, with some absent. The profile shows 250,000 to 300,000 clones, roughly 86% of them singletons. Germline CDR1 reads LNHNV; CDR2 reads YYDKDF (reference sequence). V was clipped by 0 bases and J by 1 base, with 6 bases between them. This CDR3 is 14 amino acids long. The sequence came from a woman aged 55-70 years with COVID-19, enrolled during active disease. Sequenced material: peripheral blood. The rearrangement joins TRBV15 to TRBJ2-5; D not resolved. The CDR3 sequence is CATSRDPSQETQYF. CDR3 DNA: TGTGCCACCAGCAGAGATCCCAGCCAAGAGACCCAGTACTTC.